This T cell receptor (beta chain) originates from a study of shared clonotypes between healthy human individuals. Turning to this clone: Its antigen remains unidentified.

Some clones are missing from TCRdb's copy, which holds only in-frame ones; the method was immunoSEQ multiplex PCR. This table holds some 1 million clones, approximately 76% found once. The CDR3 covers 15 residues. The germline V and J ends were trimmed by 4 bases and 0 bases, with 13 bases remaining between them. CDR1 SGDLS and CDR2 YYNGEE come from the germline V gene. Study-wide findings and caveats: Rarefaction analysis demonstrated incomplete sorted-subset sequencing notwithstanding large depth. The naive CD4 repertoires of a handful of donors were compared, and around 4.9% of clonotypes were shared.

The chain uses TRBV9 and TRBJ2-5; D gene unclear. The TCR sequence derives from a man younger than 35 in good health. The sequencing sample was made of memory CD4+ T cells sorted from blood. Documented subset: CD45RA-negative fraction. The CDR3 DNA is TGTGCCAGCAGCAAAAGTTACGGTTACCAAGAGACCCAGTACTTC. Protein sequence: CASSKSYGYQETQYF.